This TCR beta chain was recorded in a study of cytomegalovirus exposure and HLA in healthy donors. Primers included in the PCR were 60 Vbeta and 13 Jbeta primers. The assay was immunoSEQ multiplex PCR, and TCRdb's table has in-frame clones only and misses some. The sample has 180,000 or so clones; around 76% are singletons. This clone was detected a few times. The clonotype comes from a woman between 25 and 40 years old in good health and CMV-seropositive. Sequencing input: PBMCs.

In nucleotides, the CDR3 is TGTGCCAGCAGTGAAGCGCTGGGCAGCACGAAAGAGACCCAGTACTTC. It yields the protein CASSEALGSTKETQYF. This chain connects TRBV2 to TRBJ2-5; D is unresolved. Germline CDR1 reads SNHLY; CDR2 reads FYNNEI. The CDR3 has 16 residues. V lost 0 bases to trimming and J lost 3 bases, with 14 bases between them.